This TCR beta chain is from a study of T cell repertoires in cytomegalovirus infection. Study-level points and caveats: Based on cumulative public TCR beta family frequency, carriers of CMV plus the relevant HLA were identified. Ex vivo, HLA-C-restricted CMV-specific TCR beta clonotypes prevailed over the rest of the response.

This clonotype was seen repeatedly, ten times or more. What it binds is unknown. V was cut by 2 bases and J by 2 bases, with 12 bases left in between. Germline-derived CDR1 and CDR2 are SGHVS and FQNEAQ. The CDR3 contains 15 residues. TCRdb itself ran the reads through MiXCR, one entry per CDR3 protein. The sample holds around 47,000 distinct CDR3 sequences, roughly 21% seen once. This specimen consisted of CD8+ T cells from cultured PBMCs, obtained from culture after CMV antigen stimulation. The sequence was collected from a human donor in good health (CMV status not recorded). Some clones in this sample may be carry-over from other donors' samples. The genes are TRBV7-8 and TRBJ1-1; no definite D call. The CDR3 DNA follows: TGTGCCAGCAGCTTATATCCTGGGCACAACACTGAAGCTTTCTTT. It encodes CASSLYPGHNTEAFF.